This T cell receptor (beta chain) came from a study of T cell responses to AZD1222 COVID-19 vaccine. Study conclusions and caveats: There were repertoire samples only from the period after the peak T cell response. White British donors predominated, females outnumbered males, and clonal diversity was possibly underestimated.

For this clone: The antigen is not known.

The CDR3 is 13 residues long. V was pared by 4 bases and J by 2 bases, with 8 bases between. Clones were read by immunoSEQ multiplex PCR, and TCRdb kept only the in-frame ones, dropping some. This table has about 82,000 clones, about 94% appearing once. This chain joins TRBV12-3 or TRBV12-4 and TRBJ1-2, with D unclear. This clonotype was sampled from an adult who received the AZD1222 COVID-19 vaccine. The sample consisted of peripheral blood, taken 28 days after the second AZD1222 dose. DNA for the CDR3: TGTGCCAGCAGTTCCGGGAGGAACTATGGCTACACCTTC. Translating it yields CASSSGRNYGYTF.